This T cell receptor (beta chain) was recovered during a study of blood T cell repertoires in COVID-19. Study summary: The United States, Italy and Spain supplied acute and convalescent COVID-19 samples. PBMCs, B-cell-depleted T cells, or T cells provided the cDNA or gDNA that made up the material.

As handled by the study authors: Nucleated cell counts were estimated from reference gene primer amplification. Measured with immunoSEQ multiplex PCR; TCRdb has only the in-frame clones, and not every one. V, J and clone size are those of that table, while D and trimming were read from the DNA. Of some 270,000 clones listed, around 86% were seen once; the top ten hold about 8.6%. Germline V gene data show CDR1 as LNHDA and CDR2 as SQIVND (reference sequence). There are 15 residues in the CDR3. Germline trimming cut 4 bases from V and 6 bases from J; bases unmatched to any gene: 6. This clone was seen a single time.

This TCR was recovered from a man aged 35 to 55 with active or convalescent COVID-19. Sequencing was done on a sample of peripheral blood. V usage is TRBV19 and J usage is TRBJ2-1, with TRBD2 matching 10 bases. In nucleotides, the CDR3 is TGTGCCAGTAGTACCCTAGCGGGGGTTGTCAATGAGCAGTTCTTC. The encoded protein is CASSTLAGVVNEQFF. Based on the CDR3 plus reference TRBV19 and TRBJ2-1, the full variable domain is DGGITQSPKYLFRKEGQNVTLSCEQNLNHDAMYWYRQDPGQGLRLIYYSQIVNDFQKGDIAEGYSVSREKKESFPLTVTSAQKNPTAFYLCASSTLAGVVNEQFFGPGTRLTVL.